These T cell receptor beta chains were read from a single sample in a study of T cell repertoires in cytomegalovirus infection. No antigen has been assigned to these receptors. TCRdb re-called the reads through MiXCR, storing one row per CDR3 protein. The sample includes approximately 470,000 distinct CDR3 sequences, about 44% seen only once; the top ten take 43%. The sequenced sample was cultured PBMCs, obtained from culture after CMV antigen stimulation. These receptors were taken from a human donor in good health (CMV status not recorded). Some clones in this sample may be carry-over from other donors' samples. CDR3s include the opening cysteine and the closing phenylalanine or tryptophan. D genes are given only for firm matches. Clone size, where shown, is once, few, many, or a class for clones that have expanded.

>NA|TRBJ2-3|TRBV2|few
CASSPRTGTDTQYF
TGTGCCAGCAGCCCTAGGACGGGCACAGATACGCAGTATTTT
>NA|TRBJ2-1|TRBV6-6|few
CASSYTLGASYNEQFF
TGTGCCAGCAGTTATACCCTAGGGGCCTCCTACAATGAGCAGTTCTTC
>NA|TRBJ1-6|TRBV19|NA
CASSILGNSPLHF
TGTGCCAGTAGTATACTAGGCAATTCACCCCTCCACTTT
>NA|TRBJ2-1|TRBV15|few
CATSNVEANEQFF
TGTGCCACCAGCAACGTGGAAGCAAATGAGCAGTTCTTC
>NA|TRBJ2-7|TRBV12-3/TRBV12-4|few
CASTPGELVNEQYF
TGTGCCAGCACCCCCGGAGAGCTCGTCAACGAGCAGTACTTC
>NA|TRBJ2-1|TRBV7-9|NA
CASSRRAGSSYNEQFF
TGTGCCAGCAGCCGAAGGGCGGGAAGCTCCTACAATGAGCAGTTCTTC
>NA|TRBJ2-6|TRBV7-2|many
CASSLEGMGANVLTF
TGTGCCAGCAGCTTAGAGGGTATGGGCGCCAACGTCCTGACTTTC
>NA|TRBJ2-7|TRBV7-2|many
CASSPALLYEQYF
TGTGCCAGCAGCCCCGCCCTCTTGTACGAGCAGTACTTC
>TRBD1|TRBJ1-5|TRBV7-2|many
CASSFSGQASSQPQHF
TGTGCCAGCAGCTTCTCGGGACAGGCCTCAAGTCAGCCCCAGCATTTT
>NA|TRBJ2-4|TRBV2|NA
CASRYPDKNIQYF
TGTGCCAGCAGGTATCCGGATAAAAACATTCAGTACTTC
>TRBD1|TRBJ1-2|TRBV11-2|few
CASRTRDRGNYGYTF
TGTGCCAGCAGGACCCGAGACAGGGGGAACTATGGCTACACCTTC
>NA|TRBJ2-7|TRBV6-1|NA
CASSDNRLDYEQYF
TGTGCCAGCAGTGATAACCGGCTAGACTACGAGCAGTACTTC
>NA|TRBJ2-2|TRBV5-4|NA
CASSPSSSGRTGELFF
TGTGCCAGCAGCCCCAGCTCTAGTGGCCGAACCGGGGAGCTGTTTTTT
>NA|TRBJ1-1|TRBV7-2|few
CASSLVGRATEAFF
TGTGCCAGCAGCTTAGTGGGCAGGGCCACTGAAGCTTTCTTT
>NA|TRBJ2-3|TRBV23-1|once
CAPSRDTQYF
TGCGCCCCGAGTAGGGATACGCAGTATTTT
>TRBD1|TRBJ1-1|TRBV12-3/TRBV12-4|many
CASSLGQGEAFF
TGTGCCAGCAGCCTGGGACAGGGTGAAGCTTTCTTT
>NA|TRBJ1-1|TRBV6-8|NA
CARGGTEAFF
TGTGCCAGAGGGGGCACTGAAGCTTTCTTT
>TRBD2|TRBJ2-2|TRBV7-2|NA
CASSSLAVAGFGELFF
TGTGCCAGCAGCTCCCTGGCGGTAGCGGGATTCGGGGAGCTGTTTTTT
>NA|TRBJ2-3|TRBV7-8|few
CASLRAPISTDTQYF
TGTGCCAGCCTCCGGGCACCGATTAGCACAGATACGCAGTATTTT
>NA|TRBJ1-2|TRBV7-2|NA
CASSLAREIMSGYTF
TGTGCCAGCAGCTTAGCGCGGGAGATAATGAGTGGCTACACCTTC
>TRBD2|TRBJ2-3|TRBV7-2|many
CASSPRLAGDTDTQYF
TGTGCCAGCAGCCCCCGACTAGCGGGAGACACAGATACGCAGTATTTT
>NA|TRBJ2-7|TRBV10-3|NA
CATVDSDLSYEQYF
TGTGCCACCGTAGACAGCGACTTGTCCTACGAGCAGTACTTC
>TRBD1|TRBJ2-7|TRBV15|NA
CATSRDLGRDRGYEQYF
TGTGCCACCAGCAGAGACTTGGGCCGGGACAGGGGATACGAGCAGTACTTC
>TRBD1|TRBJ2-2|TRBV5-4|NA
CASSRRQGENTGELFF
TGTGCCAGCAGCCGTCGACAGGGAGAAAACACCGGGGAGCTGTTTTTT
>NA|TRBJ1-5|TRBV27|NA
CASQDSYSNQPQHF
TGTGCCAGCCAGGACAGTTATAGCAATCAGCCCCAGCATTTT
>NA|TRBJ1-3|TRBV11-2|NA
CASTWTGNTIYF
TGTGCCAGCACATGGACAGGAAACACCATATATTTT
>NA|TRBJ2-7|TRBV12-3/TRBV12-4|NA
CASSLGGEILKYF
TGTGCCAGCAGTTTGGGTGGAGAGATTTTAAAGTACTTC
>NA|TRBJ1-3|TRBV11-2|NA
CASSQDPGPTSGNTIYF
TGTGCCAGCAGCCAAGACCCAGGACCCACCTCTGGAAACACCATATATTTT
>NA|TRBJ2-2|TRBV11-1|NA
CASSPLLTAQNTGELFF
TGTGCCAGCAGCCCCCTCCTGACAGCTCAGAACACCGGGGAGCTGTTTTTT
>TRBD2|TRBJ2-7|TRBV12-3/TRBV12-4|NA
CASRLGLADEQYF
TGTGCCAGCAGGCTGGGACTAGCCGACGAGCAGTACTTC
>TRBD2|TRBJ2-7|TRBV11-2|NA
CASSLVSGPSSYEQYF
TGTGCCAGCAGCTTAGTTAGCGGGCCCTCCTCCTACGAGCAGTACTTC
>TRBD1|TRBJ1-2|TRBV20-1|NA
CSARPVTGGSGGYTF
TGCAGTGCTAGACCCGTTACAGGGGGCTCTGGTGGCTACACCTTC
>TRBD2|TRBJ2-3|TRBV7-6|NA
CASSLEGRASLTATDTQYF
TGTGCCAGCAGCTTAGAGGGGAGGGCTAGCCTGACCGCCACAGATACGCAGTATTTT
>NA|TRBJ1-5|TRBV6-1|few
CASSVQLHSNQPQHF
TGTGCCAGCAGTGTACAGTTACATAGCAATCAGCCCCAGCATTTT
>NA|TRBJ2-7|TRBV12-3/TRBV12-4|NA
CASNQGYGDEQYF
TGTGCCAGCAATCAGGGGTACGGGGACGAGCAGTACTTC
>NA|TRBJ2-7|TRBV15|NA
CATSPGPTVDEQYF
TGTGCCACCAGCCCCGGTCCTACGGTAGACGAGCAGTACTTC
>NA|TRBJ2-3|TRBV7-2|NA
CASSNEGEGQDTQYF
TGTGCCAGCAGCAACGAGGGGGAGGGCCAAGATACGCAGTATTTT
>NA|TRBJ2-7|TRBV6-1|NA
CASSEFGPSYEQYF
TGTGCCAGCAGTGAATTTGGACCCTCCTACGAGCAGTACTTC
>TRBD1|TRBJ1-5|TRBV6-1|once
CASDRGNYQPQHF
TGTGCCAGTGACAGGGGTAATTATCAGCCCCAGCATTTT
>TRBD2|TRBJ2-3|TRBV11-2|once
CASSSIAGADTQYF
TGTGCCAGCAGCTCAATAGCGGGAGCAGATACGCAGTATTTT
>NA|TRBJ2-2|TRBV24-1|NA
CATQPDTGELFF
TGTGCCACCCAACCTGACACCGGGGAGCTGTTTTTT
>TRBD2|TRBJ2-1|TRBV11-2|NA
CASSLDLTSGREQFF
TGTGCCAGCAGCTTAGATCTAACTAGCGGGAGGGAGCAGTTCTTC
>TRBD2|TRBJ2-1|TRBV6-8|NA
CASLSLTSDEQFF
TGTGCCAGTCTGAGCCTGACTAGCGACGAGCAGTTCTTC
>NA|TRBJ2-3|TRBV7-2|few
CASSFRGQNTQYF
TGTGCCAGCAGCTTTCGTGGACAAAATACGCAGTATTTT
>NA|TRBJ2-7|TRBV10-2|NA
CASGGGRGEQYF
TGCGCCAGCGGGGGCGGGAGAGGCGAGCAGTACTTC
>NA|TRBJ2-5|TRBV7-2|few
CASNTLRGPQETQYF
TGTGCCAGCAATACTCTGCGGGGGCCGCAAGAGACCCAGTACTTC